This passage covers 18 T cell receptor beta chains from one sample sequenced in a study of blood T cell repertoires in COVID-19. TCRdb keeps only in-frame clones here, not all; method: immunoSEQ multiplex PCR. The sample consists of around 250,000 clones, roughly 89% of them appearing once. Specimen: PBMCs or T cells enriched from blood (not recorded which). The receptors were gathered from a woman aged 25-40 years who had recovered from COVID-19.

The gene calls are TRBV11-2 and TRBJ2-1, with D maybe TRBD1 (6 bases). The V gene's germline CDR1 is SGHAT and CDR2 FQNNGV. V was clipped by 10 bases and J by 8 bases, with 21 bases between them. This CDR3 spans 14 amino acids. CDR3: CATKAFTGYDEQFF. The CDR3 nucleotides are TGTGCCACCAAAGCTTTTACAGGGTACGATGAGCAGTTCTTC.

This chain joins TRBV5-1 and TRBJ1-2, with D tentatively TRBD1 (5 bases). Germline V gene sequence: CDR1 SGHRS, CDR2 YFSETQ. V lost 7 bases and J 4 bases, leaving 17 bases between the germline ends. The CDR3 consists of 14 residues. CDR3 residues: CASGRGEISYGYTF. For the CDR3, the DNA is TGCGCCAGCGGACGGGGGGAGATAAGCTATGGCTACACCTTC.

The genes are TRBV7-2 and TRBJ2-3, with 9 bases that match TRBD2. V lost 2 bases to trimming and J lost 7 bases; unmatched junction nucleotides: 7. The length of the CDR3 is 15 residues. CDR1 is SGHTA, CDR2 FQGNSA, per germline. The CDR3 DNA sequence: TGTGCCAGCAGCTTACAGGGACTAGCTGTAAATACGCAGTATTTT. Translation: CASSLQGLAVNTQYF.

This chain joins TRBV6-5 and TRBJ2-2, with D perhaps TRBD1 (6 bases). V shed 6 bases and J shed 0 bases, with 8 bases lying between them. This CDR3 has 14 amino acids. CDR1 MNHEY and CDR2 SVGAGI come from the germline V gene. This CDR3 reads CASRTGPNTGELFF. The CDR3, as DNA: TGTGCCAGCAGGACAGGTCCGAACACCGGGGAGCTGTTTTTT.

The genes are TRBV11-1 and TRBJ2-7; D perhaps matches TRBD1 (6 bases). Trimming removed 2 bases at V and 2 bases at J, with 13 bases between. This CDR3 has 15 residues. Germline V CDR1 and CDR2: SGHAT, FQDESV (reference sequence). CDR3 region: CASSLRAGVPYEQYF. The DNA for the CDR3 is TGTGCCAGCAGCTTACGGGCAGGGGTCCCCTACGAGCAGTACTTC.

The V call is TRBV5-4, the J call TRBJ2-7; a weak D match, TRBD1 (6 bases). The length of the CDR3 is 15 residues. The V and J ends lost 4 bases and 6 bases respectively, with 20 bases between them. Germline CDR1 and CDR2: SGHNT and YYREEE (reference sequence). The CDR3 DNA reads TGTGCCAGCAGCGAAGGCCGGGTCCAGGGGCTCGAGCAGTACTTC. Translated, it gives CASSEGRVQGLEQYF.

The chain has TRBV15 and TRBJ1-4, with D uncertain. Germline V gives CDR1 LNHNV, CDR2 YYDKDF (reference sequence). V lost 2 bases, J lost 8 bases, and 9 bases lay in between. The CDR3 covers 13 residues. The CDR3: CATSRSKAEKLFF. DNA for the CDR3: TGTGCCACCAGCAGAAGTAAAGCCGAAAAACTGTTTTTT. Variable domain in full (rest from reference TRBV15 and TRBJ1-4): DAMVIQNPRYQVTQFGKPVTLSCSQTLNHNVMYWYQQKSSQAPKLLFHYYDKDFNNEADTPDNFQSRRPNTSFCFLDIRSPGLGDTAMYLCATSRSKAEKLFFGSGTQLSVL.

This sequence joins TRBV4-1 and TRBJ2-1; no definite D call. CDR1 is MGHRA, CDR2 YSYEKL, per germline. Trimming left V 1 base short and J 4 bases short, with 11 bases between. The CDR3 runs to 15 residues. DNA for the CDR3: TGCGCCAGCAGCCAAGCCGAGCGTGGGTACAATGAGCAGTTCTTC. Protein sequence: CASSQAERGYNEQFF.

The CDR3 spells CASSKSYHEQYF. CDR3 sequence (DNA): TGTGCCAGCAGCAAAAGCTACCACGAGCAGTACTTC. V usage is TRBV21-1 and J usage is TRBJ2-7; TRBD2, as called in the table, went unchecked against the DNA. TRBV21-1 is assigned pseudogene status. The length of the CDR3 is 12 residues.

The chain employs TRBV4-3 and TRBJ1-2, with D hard to call. V was pared by 4 bases and J by 4 bases, with 13 bases between. Germline V gene sequence: CDR1 LGHNA, CDR2 YSLEER. The CDR3 contains 14 residues. This CDR3 reads CASSRGSESYGYTF. In nucleotides, the CDR3 is TGCGCCAGCAGCCGCGGGAGCGAGAGCTATGGCTACACCTTC.

The chain links TRBV20-1 to TRBJ2-3, with TRBD2 matching over 12 bases. V was pared by 3 bases and J by 5 bases, with 12 bases of the junction left unmatched. CDR3 size: 17 residues. Germline lookup yields CDR1 DFQATT and CDR2 SNEGSKA (reference sequence). CDR3 residues: CSASDGRLAGVRDTQYF. The CDR3 DNA reads as TGCAGTGCTAGTGATGGAAGACTAGCGGGAGTAAGAGATACGCAGTATTTT.

The rearrangement links TRBV9 to TRBJ2-1; D perhaps matches TRBD2 (5 bases). The germline gives CDR1 SGDLS, CDR2 YYNGEE. There are 16 residues in the CDR3. The V gene lost 4 bases and the J gene lost 0 bases, with 14 bases spanning the gap. The CDR3 bases are TGTGCCAGCAGCCCCGAGGGCCTCAGCTCCTACAATGAGCAGTTCTTC. It is translated as CASSPEGLSSYNEQFF.

The chain uses TRBV7-9 and TRBJ1-5; D ambiguous. CDR1 is SEHNR, CDR2 FQNEAQ, per germline (reference sequence). The ends were cut back, 2 bases at V and 0 bases at J, with 8 bases in the middle. The CDR3 totals 15 residues. CDR3 region: CASSLSTGSNQPQHF. CDR3 in DNA: TGTGCCAGCAGCTTATCAACGGGTAGCAATCAGCCCCAGCATTTT.

This rearrangement joins TRBV7-3 to TRBJ1-2, with a weak D call TRBD1 (5 bases). Per germline, CDR1 SGHTA and CDR2 FQGTGA. Trimming removed 2 bases at V and 3 bases at J, with 13 bases between. This CDR3 comprises 15 residues. CDR3 amino acids: CASSLAPGEDYGYTF. The CDR3 nucleotides are TGTGCCAGCAGCTTAGCTCCGGGGGAGGACTATGGCTACACCTTC.

This chain uses TRBV28 with TRBJ1-5, with unresolved D. The CDR3 is made up of 14 amino acids. Germline V gene sequence: CDR1 MDHEN, CDR2 SYDVKM. Trimming removed 3 bases at V and 5 bases at J, with 11 bases between. CDR3 amino acids: CASSLGRVDQPQHF. The CDR3 DNA follows: TGTGCCAGCAGTTTGGGGAGGGTTGATCAGCCCCAGCATTTT.

The chain joins TRBV10-2 to TRBJ1-5; 7 bases line up with TRBD1. V shed 2 bases, J shed 6 bases, and the junction held 7 bases outside the gene matches. There are 15 residues in the CDR3. Per the germline V gene, CDR1 is WSHSY and CDR2 is SAAADI. The CDR3: CASSEQTGFRQPQHF. The CDR3 DNA follows: TGCGCCAGCAGTGAGCAGACAGGGTTTCGTCAGCCCCAGCATTTT.

The genes are TRBV7-9 and TRBJ1-5; no firm D call. The CDR3 covers 16 residues. Trimming removed 4 bases from V and 0 bases from J, with 13 bases in between. CDR1 and CDR2 from the germline V gene are SEHNR and FQNEAQ (reference sequence). As DNA, the CDR3 is TGTGCCAGCAGCTCACAAACCCCGTATAGCAATCAGCCCCAGCATTTT. Amino acids: CASSSQTPYSNQPQHF.

Note on this clone: The junction departs from germline at one end; a sequencing error may be responsible. The chain uses TRBV5-1 and TRBJ2-7; 13 nucleotides align to TRBD2. The germline gives CDR1 SGHRS, CDR2 YFSETQ. This CDR3 has 13 residues. The CDR3 DNA reads TGCGCCAGCAGCCCGTGGACTAGCGGGAGTCGGGACTTC. Amino acids: CASSPWTSGSRDF.